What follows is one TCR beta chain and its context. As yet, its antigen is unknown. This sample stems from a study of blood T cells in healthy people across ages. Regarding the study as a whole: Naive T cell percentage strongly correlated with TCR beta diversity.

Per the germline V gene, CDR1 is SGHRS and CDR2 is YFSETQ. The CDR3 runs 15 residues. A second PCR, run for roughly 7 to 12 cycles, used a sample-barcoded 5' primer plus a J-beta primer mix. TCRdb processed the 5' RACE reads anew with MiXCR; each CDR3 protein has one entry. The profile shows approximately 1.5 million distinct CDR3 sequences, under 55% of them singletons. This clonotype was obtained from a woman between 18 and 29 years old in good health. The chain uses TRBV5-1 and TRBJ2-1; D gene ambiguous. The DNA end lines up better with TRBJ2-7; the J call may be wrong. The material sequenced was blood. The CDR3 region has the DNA TGCGCCAGCAGCTTTTCACTGGGTCCCTACAATGAGCAGTACTTC. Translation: CASSFSLGPYNEQYF.